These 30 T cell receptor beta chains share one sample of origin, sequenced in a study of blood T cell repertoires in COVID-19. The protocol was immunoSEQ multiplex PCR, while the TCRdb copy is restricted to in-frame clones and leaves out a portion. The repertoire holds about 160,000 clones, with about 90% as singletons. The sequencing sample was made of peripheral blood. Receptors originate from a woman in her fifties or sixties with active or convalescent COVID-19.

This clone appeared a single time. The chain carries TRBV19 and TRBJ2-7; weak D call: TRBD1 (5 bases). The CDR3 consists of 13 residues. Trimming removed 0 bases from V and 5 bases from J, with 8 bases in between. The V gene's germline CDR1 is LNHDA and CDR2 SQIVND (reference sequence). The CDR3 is CASSIDRQNEQYF. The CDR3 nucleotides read TGTGCCAGTAGTATAGATCGACAGAACGAGCAGTACTTC. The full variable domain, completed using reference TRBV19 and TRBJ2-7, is DGGITQSPKYLFRKEGQNVTLSCEQNLNHDAMYWYRQDPGQGLRLIYYSQIVNDFQKGDIAEGYSVSREKKESFPLTVTSAQKNPTAFYLCASSIDRQNEQYFGPGTRLTVT.

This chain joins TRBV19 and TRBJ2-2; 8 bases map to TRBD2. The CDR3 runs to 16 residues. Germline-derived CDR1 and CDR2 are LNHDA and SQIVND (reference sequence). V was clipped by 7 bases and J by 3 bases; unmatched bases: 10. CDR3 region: CASKPGLAYDTGELFF. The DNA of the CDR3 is TGTGCCAGTAAACCCGGACTAGCCTACGACACCGGGGAGCTGTTTTTT.

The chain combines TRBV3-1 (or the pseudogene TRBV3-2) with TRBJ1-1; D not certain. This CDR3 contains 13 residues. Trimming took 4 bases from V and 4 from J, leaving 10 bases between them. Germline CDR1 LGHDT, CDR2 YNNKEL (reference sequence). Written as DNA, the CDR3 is TGTGCCAGCAGCCGACCCGGAGTCACTGAAGCTTTCTTT. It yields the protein CASSRPGVTEAFF.

The CDR3 coding sequence is TGTGCCAGCAGCTTAGCGGCAATCCAAGAGACCCAGTACTTC. Residues: CASSLAAIQETQYF. The J gene is TRBJ2-5, the V gene TRBV7-6; unclear D gene. V shed 0 bases and J shed 1 base, with 6 bases lying between them. Germline values: CDR1 SGHVS, CDR2 FNYEAQ. The CDR3 has 14 amino acids. The complete variable domain, with remaining parts taken from reference TRBV7-6 and TRBJ2-5, reads GAGVSQSPRYKVTKRGQDVALRCDPISGHVSLYWYRQALGQGPEFLTYFNYEAQQDKSGLPNDRFSAERPEGSISTLTIQRTEQRDSAMYRCASSLAAIQETQYFGPGTRLLVL.

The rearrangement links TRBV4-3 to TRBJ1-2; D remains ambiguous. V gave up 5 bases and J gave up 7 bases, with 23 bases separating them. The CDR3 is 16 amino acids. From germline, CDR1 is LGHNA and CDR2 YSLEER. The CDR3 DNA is TGCGCCAGCAGCAAAGGCTCAGGAGGCGGGTACGGTGGCTACACCTTC. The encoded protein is CASSKGSGGGYGGYTF.

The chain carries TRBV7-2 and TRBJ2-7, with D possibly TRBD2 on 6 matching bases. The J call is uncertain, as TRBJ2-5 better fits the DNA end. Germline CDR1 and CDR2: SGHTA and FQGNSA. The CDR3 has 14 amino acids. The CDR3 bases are TGTGCCAGCAGCTTAGATTGGGACTCCAAGACCCAGTACTTC. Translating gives CASSLDWDSKTQYF.

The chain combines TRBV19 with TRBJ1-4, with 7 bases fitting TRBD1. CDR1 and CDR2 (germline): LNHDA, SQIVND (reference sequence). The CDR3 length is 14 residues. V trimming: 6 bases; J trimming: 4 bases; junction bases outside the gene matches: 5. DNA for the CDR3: TGTGCCAGTAGCTTCGGGACAGATAATGAAAAACTGTTTTTT. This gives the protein CASSFGTDNEKLFF.

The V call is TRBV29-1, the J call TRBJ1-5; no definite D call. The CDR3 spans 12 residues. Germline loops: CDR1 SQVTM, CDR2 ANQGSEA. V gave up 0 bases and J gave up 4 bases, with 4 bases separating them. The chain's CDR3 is CSVEDSNQPQHF. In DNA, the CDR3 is TGCAGCGTTGAAGACAGTAATCAGCCCCAGCATTTT.

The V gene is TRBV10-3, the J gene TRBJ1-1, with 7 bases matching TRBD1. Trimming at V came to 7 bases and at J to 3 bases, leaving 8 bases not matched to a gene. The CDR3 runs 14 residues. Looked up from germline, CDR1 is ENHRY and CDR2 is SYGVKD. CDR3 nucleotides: TGTGCCATCAAGAACAGGGGCCAAGACACTGAAGCTTTCTTT. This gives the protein CAIKNRGQDTEAFF.

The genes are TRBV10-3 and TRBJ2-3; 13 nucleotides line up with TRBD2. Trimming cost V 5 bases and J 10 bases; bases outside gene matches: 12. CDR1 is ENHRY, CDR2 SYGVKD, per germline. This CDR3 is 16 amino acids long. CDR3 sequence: CAISPAGLAGQSSQYF. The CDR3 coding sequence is TGTGCCATCAGTCCCGCGGGACTAGCGGGGCAATCATCGCAGTATTTT.

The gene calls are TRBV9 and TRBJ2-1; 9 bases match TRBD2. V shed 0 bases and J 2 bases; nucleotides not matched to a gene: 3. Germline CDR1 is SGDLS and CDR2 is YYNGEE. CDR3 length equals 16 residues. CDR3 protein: CASSVEGGGAYNEQFF. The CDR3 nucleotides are TGTGCCAGCAGCGTAGAGGGCGGGGGGGCCTACAATGAGCAGTTCTTC.

In DNA, the CDR3 is TGCGCCAGCAGCCCAGACAGGGGGCCTAACAATGAGCAGTTCTTC. Amino acids: CASSPDRGPNNEQFF. J is TRBJ2-1 and V is TRBV4-3, with TRBD1 matching 10 bases. In germline, CDR1 is LGHNA, CDR2 YSLEER. This CDR3 is 15 amino acids long. The junction had 5 bases not matched to a gene; V was cut back by 4 bases and J by 5 bases.

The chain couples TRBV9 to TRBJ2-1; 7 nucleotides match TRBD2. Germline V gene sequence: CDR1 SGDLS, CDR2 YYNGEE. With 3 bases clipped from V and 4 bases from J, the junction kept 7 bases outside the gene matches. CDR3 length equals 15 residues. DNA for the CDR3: TGTGCCAGCAGCGGATTTGGGGGGGAATACAATGAGCAGTTCTTC. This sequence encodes CASSGFGGEYNEQFF.

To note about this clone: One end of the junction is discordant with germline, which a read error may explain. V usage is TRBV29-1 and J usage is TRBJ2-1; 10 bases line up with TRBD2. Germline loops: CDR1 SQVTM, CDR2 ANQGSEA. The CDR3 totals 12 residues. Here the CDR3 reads CATRAGGNEQFF. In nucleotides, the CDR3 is TGTGCTACTAGAGCGGGGGGGAATGAGCAGTTCTTC.

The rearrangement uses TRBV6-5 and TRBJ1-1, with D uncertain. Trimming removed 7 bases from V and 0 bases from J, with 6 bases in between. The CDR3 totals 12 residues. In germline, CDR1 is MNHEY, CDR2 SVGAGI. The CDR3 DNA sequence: TGTGCCAGCACCGAGTTGAACACTGAAGCTTTCTTT. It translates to CASTELNTEAFF.

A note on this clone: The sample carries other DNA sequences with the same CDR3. The CDR3 protein is CASLNPGGYEQYF. CDR3 bases: TGTGCCAGTCTCAATCCGGGGGGCTACGAGCAGTACTTC. The chain is built from TRBV6-5 and TRBJ2-7; TRBD2 aligns across 7 bases. Trimming cost V 9 bases and J 3 bases; bases outside gene matches: 8. Per the germline V gene, CDR1 is MNHEY and CDR2 is SVGAGI. The CDR3 sequence is 13 residues long.

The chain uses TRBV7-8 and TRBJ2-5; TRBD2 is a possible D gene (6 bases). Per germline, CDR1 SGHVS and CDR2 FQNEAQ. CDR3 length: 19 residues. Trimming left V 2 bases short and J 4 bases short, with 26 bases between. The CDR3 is CASSLRELGGSSFRETQYF. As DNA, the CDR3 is TGTGCCAGCAGCTTACGCGAGCTGGGGGGTTCGAGTTTCAGAGAGACCCAGTACTTC. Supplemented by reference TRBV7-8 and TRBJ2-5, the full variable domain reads GAGVSQSPRYKVAKRGQDVALRCDPISGHVSLFWYQQALGQGPEFLTYFQNEAQLDKSGLPSDRFFAERPEGSVSTLKIQRTQQEDSAVYLCASSLRELGGSSFRETQYFGPGTRLLVL.

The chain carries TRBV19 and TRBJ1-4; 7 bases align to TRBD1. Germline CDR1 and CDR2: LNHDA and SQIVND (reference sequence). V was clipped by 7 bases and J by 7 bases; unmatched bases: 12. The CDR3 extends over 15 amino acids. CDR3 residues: CASTRTGGEGEKLFF. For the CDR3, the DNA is TGTGCCAGTACCCGGACAGGCGGCGAGGGTGAAAAACTGTTTTTT. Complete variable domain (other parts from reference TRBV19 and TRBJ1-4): DGGITQSPKYLFRKEGQNVTLSCEQNLNHDAMYWYRQDPGQGLRLIYYSQIVNDFQKGDIAEGYSVSREKKESFPLTVTSAQKNPTAFYLCASTRTGGEGEKLFFGSGTQLSVL.

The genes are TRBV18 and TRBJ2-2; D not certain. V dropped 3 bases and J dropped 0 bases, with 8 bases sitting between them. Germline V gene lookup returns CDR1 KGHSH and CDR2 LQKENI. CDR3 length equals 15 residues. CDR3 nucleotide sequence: TGTGCCAGCTCACCCTCCCAGACGAACACCGGGGAGCTGTTTTTT. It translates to CASSPSQTNTGELFF. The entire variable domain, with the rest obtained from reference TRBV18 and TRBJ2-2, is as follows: NAGVMQNPRHLVRRRGQEARLRCSPMKGHSHVYWYRQLPEEGLKFMVYLQKENIIDESGMPKERFSAEFPKEGPSILRIQQVVRGDSAAYFCASSPSQTNTGELFFGEGSRLTVL.

DNA of the CDR3: TGTGCCATCAGTCGACAGGAAATCGAGACCCAGTACTTC. Encoded protein: CAISRQEIETQYF. V usage is TRBV10-3 and J usage is TRBJ2-5, with D possibly matching TRBD1 (6 bases). The CDR3 contains 13 residues. Trimming pared 5 bases from V and 5 bases from J, leaving 12 bases between. Germline CDR1 is ENHRY and CDR2 is SYGVKD.

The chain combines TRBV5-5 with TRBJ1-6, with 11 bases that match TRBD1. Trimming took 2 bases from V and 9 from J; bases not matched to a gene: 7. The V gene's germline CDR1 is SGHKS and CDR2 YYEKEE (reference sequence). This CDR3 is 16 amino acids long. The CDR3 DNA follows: TGTGCCAGCAGCTTAGGACAGGGGGCACTAGGTTCACCCCTCCACTTT. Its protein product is CASSLGQGALGSPLHF.

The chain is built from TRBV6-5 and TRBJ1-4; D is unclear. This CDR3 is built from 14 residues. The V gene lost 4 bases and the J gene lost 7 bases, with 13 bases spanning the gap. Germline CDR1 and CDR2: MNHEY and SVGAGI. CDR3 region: CASSSPREAEKLFF. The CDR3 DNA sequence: TGTGCCAGCAGTTCCCCGAGGGAAGCTGAAAAACTGTTTTTT.

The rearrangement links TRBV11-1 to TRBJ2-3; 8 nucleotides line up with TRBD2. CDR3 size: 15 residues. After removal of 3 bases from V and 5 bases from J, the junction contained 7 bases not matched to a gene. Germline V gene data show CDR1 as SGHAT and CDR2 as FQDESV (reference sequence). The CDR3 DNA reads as TGTGCCAGCAGCTTCAGCGGGGGCCCGGGAGATACGCAGTATTTT. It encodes CASSFSGGPGDTQYF.

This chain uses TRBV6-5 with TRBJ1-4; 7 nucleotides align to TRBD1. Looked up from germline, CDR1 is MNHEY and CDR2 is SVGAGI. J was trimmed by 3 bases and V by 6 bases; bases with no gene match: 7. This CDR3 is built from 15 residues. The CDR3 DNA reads TGTGCCAGCAGCAGCACAGGGGAAGCTAATGAAAAACTGTTTTTT. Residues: CASSSTGEANEKLFF.

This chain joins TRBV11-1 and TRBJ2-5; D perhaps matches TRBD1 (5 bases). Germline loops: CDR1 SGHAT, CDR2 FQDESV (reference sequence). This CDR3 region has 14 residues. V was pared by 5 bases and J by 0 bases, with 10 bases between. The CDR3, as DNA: TGTGCCAGCAGCCCCGACAGTTACCAAGAGACCCAGTACTTC. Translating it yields CASSPDSYQETQYF.

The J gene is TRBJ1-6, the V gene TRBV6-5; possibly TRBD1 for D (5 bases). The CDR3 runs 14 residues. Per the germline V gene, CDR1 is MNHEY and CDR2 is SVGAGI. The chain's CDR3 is CASLRRQGLGPLHF. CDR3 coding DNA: TGTGCAAGTCTCCGTAGGCAGGGCTTAGGCCCCCTCCACTTT.

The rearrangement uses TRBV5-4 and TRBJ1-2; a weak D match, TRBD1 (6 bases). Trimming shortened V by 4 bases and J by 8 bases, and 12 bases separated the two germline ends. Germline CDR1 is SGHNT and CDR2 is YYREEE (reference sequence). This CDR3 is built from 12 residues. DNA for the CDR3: TGTGCCAGCAGCCAGGACAGTCGGGGCTACACCTTC. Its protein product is CASSQDSRGYTF.

The CDR3 DNA is TGTGCCAGCAGCTTATTCGAGGGTGATGGGAATGGGGTTTTAACTACCCAGCATTTT. Translation gives CASSLFEGDGNGVLTTQHF. This chain links TRBV7-9 with TRBJ1-5, with D unresolved. Trimming removed 2 bases at V and 11 bases at J, with 31 bases between. The V gene's germline CDR1 is SEHNR and CDR2 FQNEAQ (reference sequence). The CDR3 totals 19 residues.

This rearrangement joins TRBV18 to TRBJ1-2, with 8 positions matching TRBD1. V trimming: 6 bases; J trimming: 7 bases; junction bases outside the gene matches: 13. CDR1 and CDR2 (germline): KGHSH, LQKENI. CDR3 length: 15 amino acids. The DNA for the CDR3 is TGTGCCAGCTCGAGTTATTCCCTGGACAGGGCTGGCTACACCTTC. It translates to CASSSYSLDRAGYTF.

The CDR3 spells CASSVARGTGYNEQFF. In DNA form, the CDR3 reads TGTGCCAGCAGCGTAGCCAGGGGGACAGGGTACAATGAGCAGTTCTTC. The rearrangement uses TRBV9 and TRBJ2-1; 9 bases are shared with TRBD1. Germline trimming cut 0 bases from V and 4 bases from J; bases unmatched to any gene: 5. The CDR3 sequence is 16 residues long. Per the germline V gene, CDR1 is SGDLS and CDR2 is YYNGEE.